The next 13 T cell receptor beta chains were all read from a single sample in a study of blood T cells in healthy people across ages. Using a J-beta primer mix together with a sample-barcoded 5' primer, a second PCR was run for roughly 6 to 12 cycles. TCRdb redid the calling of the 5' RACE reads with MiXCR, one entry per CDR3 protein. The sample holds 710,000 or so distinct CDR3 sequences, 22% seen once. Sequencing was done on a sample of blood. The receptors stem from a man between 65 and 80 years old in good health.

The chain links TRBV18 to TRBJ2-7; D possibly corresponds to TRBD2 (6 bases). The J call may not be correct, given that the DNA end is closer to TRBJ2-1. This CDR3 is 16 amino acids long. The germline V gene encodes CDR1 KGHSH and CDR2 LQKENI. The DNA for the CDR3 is TGTGCCAGCTCACCCCAGGGACTGGACGCCTACAATGAGCAGTTCTTC. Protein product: CASSPQGLDAYNEQFF.

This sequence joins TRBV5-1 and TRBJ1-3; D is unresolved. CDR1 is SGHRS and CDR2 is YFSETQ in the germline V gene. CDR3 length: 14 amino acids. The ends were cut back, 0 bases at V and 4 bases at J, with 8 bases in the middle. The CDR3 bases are TGCGCCAGCAGCTTGGAGGTGGAGGGAAACACCATATATTTT. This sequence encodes CASSLEVEGNTIYF.

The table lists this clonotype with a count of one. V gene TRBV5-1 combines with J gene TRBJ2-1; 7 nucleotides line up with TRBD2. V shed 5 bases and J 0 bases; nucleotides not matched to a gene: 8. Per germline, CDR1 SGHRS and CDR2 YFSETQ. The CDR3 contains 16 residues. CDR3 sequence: CASRREVGGSYNEQFF. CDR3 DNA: TGCGCCAGCAGACGGGAGGTTGGTGGCTCCTACAATGAGCAGTTCTTC.

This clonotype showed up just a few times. The CDR3, as DNA: TGTGCCAGCAGTTACTCGAACACAGATACGCAGTATTTT. Residues: CASSYSNTDTQYF. The chain carries TRBV6-5 and TRBJ2-3, with no clear D. V was clipped by 0 bases and J by 2 bases, with 3 bases between them. The CDR3 is 13 amino acids. Germline CDR1 is MNHEY and CDR2 is SVGAGI.

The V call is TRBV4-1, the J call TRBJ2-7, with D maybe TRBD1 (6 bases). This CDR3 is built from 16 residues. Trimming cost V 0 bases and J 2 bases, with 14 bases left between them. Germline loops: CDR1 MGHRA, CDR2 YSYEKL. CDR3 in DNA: TGCGCCAGCAGCCAAGAGGGCGGACAGAGAACCTACGAGCAGTACTTC. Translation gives CASSQEGGQRTYEQYF.

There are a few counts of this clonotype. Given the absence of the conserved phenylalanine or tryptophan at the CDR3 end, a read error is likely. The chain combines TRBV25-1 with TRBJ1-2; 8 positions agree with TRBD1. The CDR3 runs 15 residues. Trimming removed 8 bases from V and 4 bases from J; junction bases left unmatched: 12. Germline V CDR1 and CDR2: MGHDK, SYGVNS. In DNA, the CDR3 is TGTGCCAGCCAACCCCCGACAGGGGAAGGCTATGGCTACACCCTC. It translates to CASQPPTGEGYGYTL.

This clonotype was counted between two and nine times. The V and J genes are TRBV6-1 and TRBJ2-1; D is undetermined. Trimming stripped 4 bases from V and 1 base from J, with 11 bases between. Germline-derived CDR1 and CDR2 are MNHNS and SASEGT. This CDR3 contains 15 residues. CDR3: CASSGEATSYNEQFF. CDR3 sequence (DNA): TGTGCCAGCAGTGGGGAAGCAACGTCCTACAATGAGCAGTTCTTC.

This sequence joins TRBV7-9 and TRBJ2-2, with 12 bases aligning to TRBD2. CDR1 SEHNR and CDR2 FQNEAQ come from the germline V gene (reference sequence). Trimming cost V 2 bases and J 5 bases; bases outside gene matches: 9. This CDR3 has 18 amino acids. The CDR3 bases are TGTGCCAGCAGCTTACCCTGGACTAGCGGGACTAAAACCGGGGAGCTGTTTTTT. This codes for CASSLPWTSGTKTGELFF.

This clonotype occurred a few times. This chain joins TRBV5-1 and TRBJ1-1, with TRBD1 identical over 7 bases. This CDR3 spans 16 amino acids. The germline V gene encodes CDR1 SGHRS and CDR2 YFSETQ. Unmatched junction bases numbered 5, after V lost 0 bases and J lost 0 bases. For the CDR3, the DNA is TGCGCCAGCAGCTTGGTAACAGGGGCCATGAACACTGAAGCTTTCTTT. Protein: CASSLVTGAMNTEAFF.

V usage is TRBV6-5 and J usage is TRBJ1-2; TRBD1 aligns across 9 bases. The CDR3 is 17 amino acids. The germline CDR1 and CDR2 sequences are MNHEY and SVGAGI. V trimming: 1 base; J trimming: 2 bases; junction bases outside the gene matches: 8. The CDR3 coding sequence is TGTGCCAGCAGTTACTTGCGACAGGGGGGTGCAAACTATGGCTACACCTTC. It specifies CASSYLRQGGANYGYTF.

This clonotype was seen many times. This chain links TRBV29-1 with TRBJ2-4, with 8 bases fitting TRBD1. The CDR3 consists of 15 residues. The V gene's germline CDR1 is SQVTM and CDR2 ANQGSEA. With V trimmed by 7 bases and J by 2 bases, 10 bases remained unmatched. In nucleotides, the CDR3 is TGCAGCGCTTCAAACCCAGGGGGCACCAAAAACATTCAGTACTTC. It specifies CSASNPGGTKNIQYF.

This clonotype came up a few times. The CDR3 spells CASSWGSERTDTQYF. The CDR3 DNA follows: TGTGCCAGTAGTTGGGGTAGCGAGCGCACAGATACGCAGTATTTT. The gene calls are TRBV19 and TRBJ2-3, with D possibly TRBD2 on 5 matching bases. The germline CDR1 and CDR2 sequences are LNHDA and SQIVND (reference sequence). The CDR3 spans 15 residues. Trimming removed 5 bases from V and 1 base from J, with 13 bases in between. Full variable domain (missing parts from reference TRBV19 and TRBJ2-3): DGGITQSPKYLFRKEGQNVTLSCEQNLNHDAMYWYRQDPGQGLRLIYYSQIVNDFQKGDIAEGYSVSREKKESFPLTVTSAQKNPTAFYLCASSWGSERTDTQYFGPGTRLTVL.

Here the CDR3 DNA reads TGTGCCAGCAGGATGCGTAGCGCTGAGCAGTTCTTC. It encodes CASRMRSAEQFF. V is TRBV12-3 or TRBV12-4 and J is TRBJ2-1; D is perhaps TRBD2 (5 bases). Deletions cut 6 bases from V and 9 bases from J, with 12 bases between. The CDR3 is 12 amino acids.